Described below is a single T cell receptor beta chain sequence and its context. This entry belongs to a study of blood T cell repertoires in COVID-19. Original processing notes: Amplifying reference gene primers gave estimates of nucleated cell counts. Profiled with immunoSEQ multiplex PCR; TCRdb holds only in-frame clones, not every one. V and J calls plus clone size are reproduced from that table; the DNA served to infer D and trimming. This sample has some 190,000 clones, with about four fifths found just once. The J segment lost 5 bases and the V segment lost 4 bases, leaving 4 bases of the junction unmatched. CDR3 size: 13 residues. Per germline, CDR1 MNHEY and CDR2 SMNVEV (reference sequence).

The source of this sequence is a man between 60 and 75 years old with acute or convalescent COVID-19. The chain links TRBV27 to TRBJ1-1, with 7 bases that match TRBD1. The specimen sequenced was peripheral blood. The CDR3 reads CASSSQGWTEAFF. DNA for the CDR3: TGTGCCAGCAGTTCACAGGGGTGGACTGAAGCTTTCTTT.